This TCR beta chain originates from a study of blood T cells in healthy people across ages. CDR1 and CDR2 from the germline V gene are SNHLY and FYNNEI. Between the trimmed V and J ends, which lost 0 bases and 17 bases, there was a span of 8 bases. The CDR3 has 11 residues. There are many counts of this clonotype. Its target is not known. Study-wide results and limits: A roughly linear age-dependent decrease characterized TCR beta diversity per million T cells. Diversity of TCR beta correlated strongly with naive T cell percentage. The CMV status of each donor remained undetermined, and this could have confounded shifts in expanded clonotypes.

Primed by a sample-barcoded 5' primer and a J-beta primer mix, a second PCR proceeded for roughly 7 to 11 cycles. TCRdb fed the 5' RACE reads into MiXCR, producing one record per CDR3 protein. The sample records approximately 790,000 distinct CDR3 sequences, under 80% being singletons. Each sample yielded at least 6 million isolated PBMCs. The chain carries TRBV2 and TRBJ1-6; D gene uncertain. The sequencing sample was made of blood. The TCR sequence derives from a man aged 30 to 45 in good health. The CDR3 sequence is CASSEAGEFHF. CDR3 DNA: TGTGCCAGCAGTGAAGCTGGCGAATTCCACTTT.